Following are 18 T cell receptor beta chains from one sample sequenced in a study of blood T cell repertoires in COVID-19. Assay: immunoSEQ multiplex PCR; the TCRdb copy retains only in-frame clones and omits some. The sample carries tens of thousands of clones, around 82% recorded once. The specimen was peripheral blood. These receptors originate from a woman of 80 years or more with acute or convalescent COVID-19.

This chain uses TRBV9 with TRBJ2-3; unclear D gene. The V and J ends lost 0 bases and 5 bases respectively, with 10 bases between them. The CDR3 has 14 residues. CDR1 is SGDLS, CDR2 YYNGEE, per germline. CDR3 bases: TGTGCCAGCAGCGTAGGAGGATTGGGAGATACGCAGTATTTT. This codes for CASSVGGLGDTQYF.

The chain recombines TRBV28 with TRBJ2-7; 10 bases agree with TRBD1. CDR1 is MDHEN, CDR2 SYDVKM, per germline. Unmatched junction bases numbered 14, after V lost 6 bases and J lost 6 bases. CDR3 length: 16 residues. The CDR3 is CASSASSGTGDLEQYF. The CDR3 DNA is TGTGCCAGCAGCGCCTCCTCCGGGACAGGGGACCTCGAGCAGTACTTC.

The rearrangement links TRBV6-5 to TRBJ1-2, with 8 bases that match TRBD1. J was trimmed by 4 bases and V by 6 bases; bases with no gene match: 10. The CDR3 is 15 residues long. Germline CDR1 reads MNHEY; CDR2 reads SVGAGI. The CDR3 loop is CASRTGGVSGYGYTF. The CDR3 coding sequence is TGTGCCAGCAGAACAGGGGGGGTCTCTGGCTATGGCTACACCTTC.

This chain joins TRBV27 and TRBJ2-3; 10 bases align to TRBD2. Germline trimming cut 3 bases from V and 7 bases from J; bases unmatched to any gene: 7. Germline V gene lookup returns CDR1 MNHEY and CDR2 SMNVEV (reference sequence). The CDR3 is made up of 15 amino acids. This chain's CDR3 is CASSFSSGGLNTQYF. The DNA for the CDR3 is TGTGCCAGCAGTTTTAGTAGCGGGGGGTTAAATACGCAGTATTTT.

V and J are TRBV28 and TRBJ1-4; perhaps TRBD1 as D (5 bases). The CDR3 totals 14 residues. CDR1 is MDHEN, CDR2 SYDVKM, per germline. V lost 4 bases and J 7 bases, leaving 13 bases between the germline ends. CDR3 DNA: TGTGCCAGCAGTTCCGGGGGATGGGGTGAAAAACTGTTTTTT. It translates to CASSSGGWGEKLFF.

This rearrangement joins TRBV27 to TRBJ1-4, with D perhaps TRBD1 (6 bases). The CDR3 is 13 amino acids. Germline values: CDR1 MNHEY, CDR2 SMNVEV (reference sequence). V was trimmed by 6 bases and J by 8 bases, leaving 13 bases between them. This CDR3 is CASRAGTNEKLFF. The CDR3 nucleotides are TGTGCCAGCAGGGCCGGGACAAACGAAAAACTGTTTTTT.

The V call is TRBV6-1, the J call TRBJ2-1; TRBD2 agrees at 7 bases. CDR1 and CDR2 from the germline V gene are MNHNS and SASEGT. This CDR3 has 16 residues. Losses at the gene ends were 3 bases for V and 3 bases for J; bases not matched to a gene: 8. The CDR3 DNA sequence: TGTGCCAGCAGTGAGTACACGGGAGGTTTCTACAATGAGCAGTTCTTC. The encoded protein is CASSEYTGGFYNEQFF.

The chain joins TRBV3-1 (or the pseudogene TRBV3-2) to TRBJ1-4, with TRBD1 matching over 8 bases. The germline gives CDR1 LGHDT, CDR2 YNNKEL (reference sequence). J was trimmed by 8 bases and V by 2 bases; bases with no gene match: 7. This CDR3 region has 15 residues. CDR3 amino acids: CASSQQTGVGEKLFF. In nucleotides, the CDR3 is TGTGCCAGCAGCCAACAGACAGGGGTTGGCGAAAAACTGTTTTTT.

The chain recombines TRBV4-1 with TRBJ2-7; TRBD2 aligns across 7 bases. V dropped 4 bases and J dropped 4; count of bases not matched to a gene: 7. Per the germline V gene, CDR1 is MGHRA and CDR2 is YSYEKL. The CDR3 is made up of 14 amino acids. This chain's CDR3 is CASSPSGRVYEQYF. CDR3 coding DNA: TGCGCCAGCAGCCCCTCAGGGAGGGTTTACGAGCAGTACTTC.

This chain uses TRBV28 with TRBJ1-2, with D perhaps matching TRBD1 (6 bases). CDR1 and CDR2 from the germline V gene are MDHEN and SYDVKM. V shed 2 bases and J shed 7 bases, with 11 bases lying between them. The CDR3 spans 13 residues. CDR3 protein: CASSLDQGFGYTF. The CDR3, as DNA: TGTGCCAGCAGTTTAGACCAGGGGTTTGGCTACACCTTC.

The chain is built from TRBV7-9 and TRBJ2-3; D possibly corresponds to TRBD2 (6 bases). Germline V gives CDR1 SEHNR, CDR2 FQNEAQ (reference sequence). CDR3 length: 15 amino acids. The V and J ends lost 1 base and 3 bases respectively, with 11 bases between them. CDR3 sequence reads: CASSLDSGLTDTQYF. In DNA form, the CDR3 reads TGTGCCAGCAGCTTAGATAGCGGATTGACAGATACGCAGTATTTT.

The DNA of the CDR3 is TGTGCCAGCAGCCCCGGACAGGCTGGTGACTATGGCTACACCTTC. It specifies CASSPGQAGDYGYTF. The chain links TRBV5-4 to TRBJ1-2, with 7 bases that match TRBD1. With 4 bases clipped from V and 3 bases from J, the junction kept 9 bases outside the gene matches. The CDR3 has 15 amino acids. Germline V lookup: CDR1 SGHNT, CDR2 YYREEE (reference sequence).

The CDR3 region is CASSHTGTSRREQYF. In nucleotides, the CDR3 is TGTGCCAGCAGCCACACCGGGACTAGTCGGCGCGAGCAGTACTTC. This chain links TRBV7-2 with TRBJ2-7; TRBD2 agrees at 8 bases. There are 15 residues in the CDR3. Trimming took 5 bases from V and 6 from J; bases not matched to a gene: 12. Per germline, CDR1 SGHTA and CDR2 FQGNSA.

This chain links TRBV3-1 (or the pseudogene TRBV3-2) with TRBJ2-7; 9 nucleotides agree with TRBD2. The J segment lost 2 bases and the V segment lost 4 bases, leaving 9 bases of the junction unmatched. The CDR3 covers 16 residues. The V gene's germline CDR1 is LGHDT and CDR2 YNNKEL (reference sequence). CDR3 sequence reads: CASSPSSGTSTYEQYF. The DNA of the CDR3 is TGTGCCAGCAGCCCCAGTTCCGGGACTAGCACCTACGAGCAGTACTTC.

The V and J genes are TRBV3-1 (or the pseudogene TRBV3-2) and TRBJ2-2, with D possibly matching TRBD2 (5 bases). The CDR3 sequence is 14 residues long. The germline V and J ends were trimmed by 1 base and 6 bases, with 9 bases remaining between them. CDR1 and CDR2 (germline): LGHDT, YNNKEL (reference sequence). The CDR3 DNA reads TGTGCCAGCAGCCAAGTCCTAGCCTCCGGGGAGCTGTTTTTT. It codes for CASSQVLASGELFF.

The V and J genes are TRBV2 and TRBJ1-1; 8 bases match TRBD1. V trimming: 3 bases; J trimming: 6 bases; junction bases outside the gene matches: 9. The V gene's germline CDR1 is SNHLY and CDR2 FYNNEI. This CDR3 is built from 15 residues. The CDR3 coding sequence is TGTGCCAGCAGTGATGAGCAGGGGGCTGTGGCTGAAGCTTTCTTT. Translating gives CASSDEQGAVAEAFF.

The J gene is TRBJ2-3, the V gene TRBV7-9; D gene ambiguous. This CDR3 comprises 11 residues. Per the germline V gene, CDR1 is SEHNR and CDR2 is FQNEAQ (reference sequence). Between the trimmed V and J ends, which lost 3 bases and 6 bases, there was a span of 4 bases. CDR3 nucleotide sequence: TGTGCCAGCAGCTTTTATGATACGCAGTATTTT. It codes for CASSFYDTQYF.

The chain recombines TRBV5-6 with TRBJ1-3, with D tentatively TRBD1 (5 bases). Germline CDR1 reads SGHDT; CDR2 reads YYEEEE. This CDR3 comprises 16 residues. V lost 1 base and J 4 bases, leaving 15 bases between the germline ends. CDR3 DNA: TGTGCCAGCAGCTTGCTATGGACACAAGTGGGAAACACCATATATTTT. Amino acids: CASSLLWTQVGNTIYF. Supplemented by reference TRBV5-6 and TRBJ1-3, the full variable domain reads DAGVTQSPTHLIKTRGQQVTLRCSPKSGHDTVSWYQQALGQGPQFIFQYYEEEERQRGNFPDRFSGHQFPNYSSELNVNALLLGDSALYLCASSLLWTQVGNTIYFGEGSWLTVV.